Listed below are T cell receptor beta chains from one sample, sequenced in a study of OX40 agonist ivuxolimab in advanced cancers. Method: immunoSEQ multiplex PCR; TCRdb's copy keeps in-frame clones and lacks some. The repertoire holds about 88,000 clones, with approximately 85% as singletons. The starting material was CD4+ or CD8+ T cells sorted from blood, obtained in a trial of the OX40 agonist ivuxolimab. Receptors originate from an adult with an advanced solid tumor such as melanoma, head and neck, liver or kidney cancer. Each CDR3 is given with its conserved first and last residue. A D gene is named only where the DNA matches it firmly. Clone size is stated in some rows and not others, as once, few, many or a class when expanded.

clone size: -
J gene: TRBJ2-3
V gene: TRBV5-1
D gene: -
CDR3 protein: CASSLPGTDTQYF
CDR3 DNA: TGCGCCAGCAGCTTGCCGGGAACAGATACGCAGTATTTT

clone size: -
J gene: TRBJ1-5
V gene: TRBV28
D gene: TRBD1
CDR3 protein: CASNSGTVNQPQHF
CDR3 DNA: TGTGCCAGCAATTCCGGGACAGTTAATCAGCCCCAGCATTTT

clone size: once
J gene: TRBJ1-4
V gene: TRBV19
D gene: TRBD1
CDR3 protein: CASSTGTGDEKLFF
CDR3 DNA: TGTGCCAGTAGCACCGGGACAGGGGATGAAAAACTGTTTTTT

clone size: -
J gene: TRBJ2-1
V gene: TRBV11-3
D gene: -
CDR3 protein: CASSAGYNEQFF
CDR3 DNA: TGTGCCAGCAGCGCGGGGTACAATGAGCAGTTCTTC

clone size: -
J gene: TRBJ2-1
V gene: TRBV15
D gene: TRBD2
CDR3 protein: CATSTDRLAGVINEQFF
CDR3 DNA: TGTGCCACCAGCACCGATCGACTAGCGGGAGTAATCAATGAGCAGTTCTTC

clone size: -
J gene: TRBJ1-2
V gene: TRBV25-1
D gene: -
CDR3 protein: CASCREPLYGYTF
CDR3 DNA: TGTGCCAGCTGCAGGGAACCCCTCTATGGCTACACCTTC

clone size: -
J gene: TRBJ2-3
V gene: TRBV4-2
D gene: TRBD1
CDR3 protein: CASSQGTGGTDTQYF
CDR3 DNA: TGTGCCAGCAGCCAAGGTACAGGGGGTACGGATACGCAGTATTTT

clone size: once
J gene: TRBJ1-5
V gene: TRBV5-6
D gene: TRBD1
CDR3 protein: CASSQQGTGNQPQHF
CDR3 DNA: TGTGCCAGCAGCCAACAAGGGACAGGGAATCAGCCCCAGCATTTT

clone size: -
J gene: TRBJ2-3
V gene: TRBV7-3
D gene: -
CDR3 protein: CASSIRGALTDTQYF
CDR3 DNA: TGTGCCAGCAGCATCCGGGGGGCCCTCACAGATACGCAGTATTTT

clone size: -
J gene: TRBJ2-2
V gene: TRBV9
D gene: -
CDR3 protein: CASSIRGGNTGELFF
CDR3 DNA: TGTGCCAGCAGCATTAGGGGCGGTAACACCGGGGAGCTGTTTTTT

clone size: -
J gene: TRBJ2-1
V gene: TRBV4-1
D gene: TRBD2
CDR3 protein: CASSRGGLAVLGNEQFF
CDR3 DNA: TGCGCCAGCAGCCGAGGAGGGCTAGCGGTCTTAGGCAATGAGCAGTTCTTC

clone size: -
J gene: TRBJ1-1
V gene: TRBV6-5
D gene: -
CDR3 protein: CASSYGHSTEAFF
CDR3 DNA: TGTGCCAGCAGTTATGGGCATTCTACTGAAGCTTTCTTT

clone size: -
J gene: TRBJ1-1
V gene: TRBV6-6
D gene: -
CDR3 protein: CASSYGRGETEAFF
CDR3 DNA: TGTGCCAGCAGTTACGGACGAGGGGAAACTGAAGCTTTCTTT

clone size: -
J gene: TRBJ1-2
V gene: TRBV5-1
D gene: -
CDR3 protein: CASSRMTGSGGYTF
CDR3 DNA: TGCGCCAGCAGCCGGATGACAGGTTCGGGGGGCTACACCTTC

clone size: -
J gene: TRBJ2-1
V gene: TRBV7-3
D gene: -
CDR3 protein: CASSLVRSSYNEQFF
CDR3 DNA: TGTGCCAGCAGTCTCGTGAGGAGCTCCTACAATGAGCAGTTCTTC

clone size: -
J gene: TRBJ2-5
V gene: TRBV7-8
D gene: -
CDR3 protein: CASSFLVGGQTQYF
CDR3 DNA: TGTGCCAGCAGCTTTCTTGTAGGCGGGCAGACCCAGTACTTC

clone size: -
J gene: TRBJ2-7
V gene: TRBV30
D gene: -
CDR3 protein: CAWSVQFREQYF
CDR3 DNA: TGTGCCTGGAGTGTTCAGTTCCGCGAGCAGTACTTC

clone size: once
J gene: TRBJ1-2
V gene: TRBV5-5
D gene: TRBD1
CDR3 protein: CASSRDRGYYGYTF
CDR3 DNA: TGTGCCAGCAGCAGGGACAGGGGGTACTATGGCTACACCTTC

clone size: once
J gene: TRBJ2-1
V gene: TRBV6-5
D gene: -
CDR3 protein: CASSYTTDSYNEQFF
CDR3 DNA: TGTGCCAGCAGTTACACTACGGACAGTTACAATGAGCAGTTCTTC

clone size: -
J gene: TRBJ2-1
V gene: TRBV18
D gene: TRBD2
CDR3 protein: CASSGRGSRDEQFF
CDR3 DNA: TGTGCCAGCTCAGGGCGGGGGTCAAGGGATGAGCAGTTCTTC

clone size: -
J gene: TRBJ1-2
V gene: TRBV11-2
D gene: TRBD1
CDR3 protein: CASSLDGSGGNYGYTF
CDR3 DNA: TGTGCCAGCAGCTTAGATGGGTCAGGGGGTAACTATGGCTACACCTTC

clone size: -
J gene: TRBJ1-4
V gene: TRBV19
D gene: -
CDR3 protein: CASSMGISRVRPEKLFF
CDR3 DNA: TGTGCCAGTAGTATGGGTATCTCCAGGGTTCGGCCTGAAAAACTGTTTTTT

clone size: -
J gene: TRBJ2-3
V gene: TRBV5-1
D gene: TRBD2
CDR3 protein: CASSPASGRGADTQYF
CDR3 DNA: TGCGCCAGCAGCCCAGCTAGCGGGAGGGGGGCAGATACGCAGTATTTT

clone size: -
J gene: TRBJ2-1
V gene: TRBV7-2
D gene: -
CDR3 protein: CASSRDSNLGEQFF
CDR3 DNA: TGTGCCAGCAGCCGGGACTCGAATTTGGGGGAGCAGTTCTTC

clone size: -
J gene: TRBJ2-7
V gene: TRBV6-5
D gene: -
CDR3 protein: CASSLRVGWYEQYF
CDR3 DNA: TGTGCCAGCAGCCTCAGGGTGGGCTGGTACGAGCAGTACTTC

clone size: -
J gene: TRBJ1-1
V gene: TRBV11-1
D gene: -
CDR3 protein: CASSFYRGLEAFF
CDR3 DNA: TGTGCCAGCAGCTTCTATAGGGGCCTTGAAGCTTTCTTT

clone size: -
J gene: TRBJ1-5
V gene: TRBV27
D gene: -
CDR3 protein: CASSLYREDQPQHF
CDR3 DNA: TGTGCCAGCAGTTTGTACAGGGAGGATCAGCCCCAGCATTTT

clone size: once
J gene: TRBJ1-1
V gene: TRBV6-5
D gene: -
CDR3 protein: CASSSQLPEAFF
CDR3 DNA: TGTGCCAGCAGTTCACAGTTGCCTGAAGCTTTCTTT

clone size: -
J gene: TRBJ2-2
V gene: TRBV28
D gene: TRBD1
CDR3 protein: CASTPGTGLNGELFF
CDR3 DNA: TGTGCCAGCACTCCTGGGACAGGGTTAAACGGGGAGCTGTTTTTT

clone size: -
J gene: TRBJ2-2
V gene: TRBV28
D gene: -
CDR3 protein: CASSLHQNTGELFF
CDR3 DNA: TGTGCCAGCAGTTTACACCAAAACACCGGGGAGCTGTTTTTT

clone size: few
J gene: TRBJ2-1
V gene: TRBV5-1
D gene: -
CDR3 protein: CASSVHRTDFNEQFF
CDR3 DNA: TGCGCCAGCAGCGTCCACAGGACTGATTTCAATGAGCAGTTCTTC

clone size: -
J gene: TRBJ2-1
V gene: TRBV12-2
D gene: -
CDR3 protein: CASRLPCSGTYNEQFF
CDR3 DNA: TGTGCAAGTCGCTTACCCTGTAGCGGGACCTACAATGAGCAGTTCTTC

clone size: -
J gene: TRBJ1-1
V gene: TRBV28
D gene: -
CDR3 protein: CASSFPLSTEAFF
CDR3 DNA: TGTGCCAGCAGTTTCCCCCTCAGCACTGAAGCTTTCTTT

clone size: -
J gene: TRBJ2-7
V gene: TRBV5-1
D gene: TRBD1
CDR3 protein: CASSFGTGATHEQYF
CDR3 DNA: TGCGCCAGCAGCTTCGGGACAGGGGCTACTCACGAGCAGTACTTC

clone size: -
J gene: TRBJ2-3
V gene: TRBV5-8
D gene: -
CDR3 protein: CASSWGESTDTQYF
CDR3 DNA: TGTGCCAGCAGCTGGGGGGAGAGCACAGATACGCAGTATTTT

clone size: -
J gene: TRBJ1-2
V gene: TRBV2
D gene: TRBD1
CDR3 protein: CASSSDRGVGYTF
CDR3 DNA: TGTGCCAGCTCTAGTGACAGGGGAGTGGGCTACACCTTC

clone size: -
J gene: TRBJ2-1
V gene: TRBV15
D gene: -
CDR3 protein: CATSRDLTSSYNEQFF
CDR3 DNA: TGTGCCACCAGCAGAGATCTTACTAGCAGTTACAATGAGCAGTTCTTC

clone size: once
J gene: TRBJ1-2
V gene: TRBV28
D gene: TRBD1
CDR3 protein: CASSSTGAHYGYTF
CDR3 DNA: TGTGCCAGCAGTTCGACAGGGGCTCACTATGGCTACACCTTC

clone size: -
J gene: TRBJ1-6
V gene: TRBV10-3
D gene: -
CDR3 protein: CAISDRGSYNSPLHF
CDR3 DNA: TGTGCCATCAGTGATCGGGGCAGCTATAATTCACCCCTCCACTTT

clone size: -
J gene: TRBJ2-1
V gene: TRBV6-5
D gene: -
CDR3 protein: CASKSQTHEQFF
CDR3 DNA: TGTGCCAGCAAAAGCCAGACCCATGAGCAGTTCTTC

clone size: -
J gene: TRBJ1-2
V gene: TRBV9
D gene: -
CDR3 protein: CASSAGGATAYGYTF
CDR3 DNA: TGTGCCAGCAGCGCGGGAGGGGCCACCGCCTATGGCTACACCTTC

clone size: -
J gene: TRBJ2-5
V gene: TRBV28
D gene: TRBD1
CDR3 protein: CASSLITGEGAETQYF
CDR3 DNA: TGTGCCAGCAGTTTAATCACAGGGGAAGGGGCGGAGACCCAGTACTTC

clone size: -
J gene: TRBJ1-2
V gene: TRBV5-6
D gene: -
CDR3 protein: CASSLQAYGYTF
CDR3 DNA: TGTGCCAGCAGCTTGCAAGCCTATGGCTACACCTTC

clone size: -
J gene: TRBJ2-7
V gene: TRBV7-9
D gene: -
CDR3 protein: CASSLGPGRRGEQYF
CDR3 DNA: TGTGCCAGCAGCTTAGGTCCCGGGAGACGCGGCGAGCAGTACTTC

clone size: -
J gene: TRBJ1-2
V gene: TRBV2
D gene: -
CDR3 protein: CASSDRLTNYGYTF
CDR3 DNA: TGTGCCAGCAGTGACAGACTCACTAACTATGGCTACACCTTC

clone size: -
J gene: TRBJ2-1
V gene: TRBV6-4
D gene: TRBD1
CDR3 protein: CASSDPQRTGNNEQFF
CDR3 DNA: TGTGCCAGCAGTGACCCGCAGCGGACAGGGAACAATGAGCAGTTCTTC

clone size: -
J gene: TRBJ2-3
V gene: TRBV5-1
D gene: -
CDR3 protein: CASSPRSGPDTQYF
CDR3 DNA: TGCGCCAGCAGCCCCCGTTCGGGTCCAGATACGCAGTATTTT

clone size: -
J gene: TRBJ2-3
V gene: TRBV4-1
D gene: -
CDR3 protein: CASSPGAAGDTQYF
CDR3 DNA: TGCGCCAGCAGCCCGGGGGCGGCGGGAGATACGCAGTATTTT

clone size: -
J gene: TRBJ2-5
V gene: TRBV7-2
D gene: -
CDR3 protein: CASSLFGQEQETQYF
CDR3 DNA: TGTGCCAGCAGCTTATTCGGACAAGAACAAGAGACCCAGTACTTC